This T cell receptor (beta chain) appears in the sequencing data of a study of OX40 agonist ivuxolimab in advanced cancers. Looking at the study overall: The patients got ivuxolimab, which is an agonistic anti-OX40 (CD134) antibody. Patients in dose escalation had liver, melanoma, kidney or head and neck cancers. Patients achieving partial responses numbered three: one hepatocellular carcinoma case and two cutaneous melanoma cases.

The CDR3 loop spans 19 amino acids. V was clipped by 0 bases and J by 6 bases; unmatched bases: 12. From germline, CDR1 is SGHVS and CDR2 FQNEAQ. This table comes from immunoSEQ multiplex PCR, and its TCRdb copy is limited to in-frame clones, with some not included. The sample includes about 50,000 clones, around nine tenths of them seen just once. Study-wide points: Among some nonresponders, normalized T-cell clonal expansion was also low.

As to this clone: Its antigen remains unidentified.

V and J are TRBV7-8 and TRBJ1-5; 12 bases match TRBD1. The sequence was obtained from an adult with an advanced solid tumor such as melanoma, head and neck, liver or kidney cancer. Sample: CD4+ or CD8+ T cells sorted from blood, taken in a trial of the OX40 agonist ivuxolimab. CDR3 coding DNA: TGTGCCAGCAGCTTAGCAGGGACAGGGGGCGCGAGGGAGAGTCAGCCCCAGCATTTT. It yields the protein CASSLAGTGGARESQPQHF.